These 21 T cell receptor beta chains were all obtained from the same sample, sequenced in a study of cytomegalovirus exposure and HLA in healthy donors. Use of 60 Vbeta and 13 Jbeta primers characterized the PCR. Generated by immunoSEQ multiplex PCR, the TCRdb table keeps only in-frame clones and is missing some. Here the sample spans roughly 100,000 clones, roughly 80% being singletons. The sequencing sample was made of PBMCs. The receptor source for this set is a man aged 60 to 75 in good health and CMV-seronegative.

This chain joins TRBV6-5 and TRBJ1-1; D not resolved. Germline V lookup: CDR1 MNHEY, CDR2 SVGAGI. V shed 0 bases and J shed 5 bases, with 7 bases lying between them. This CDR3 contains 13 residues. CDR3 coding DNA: TGTGCCAGCAGTTACTCGAGAGGGACTGAAGCTTTCTTT. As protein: CASSYSRGTEAFF.

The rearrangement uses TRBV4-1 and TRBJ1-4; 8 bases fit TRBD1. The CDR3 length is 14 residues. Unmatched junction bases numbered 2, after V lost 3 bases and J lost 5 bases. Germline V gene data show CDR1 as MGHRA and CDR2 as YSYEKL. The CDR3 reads CASSQGTGNEKLFF. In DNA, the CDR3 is TGCGCCAGCAGCCAGGGGACAGGAAATGAAAAACTGTTTTTT.

The CDR3 DNA sequence: TGTGCCAGCTCACCACCGGGCCAAGGCGCCACCATATATTTT. Protein product: CASSPPGQGATIYF. The chain couples TRBV18 to TRBJ1-3, with D hard to call. CDR3 size: 14 residues. V was trimmed by 0 bases and J by 9 bases, leaving 12 bases between them. From germline, CDR1 is KGHSH and CDR2 LQKENI. Full variable domain (outside the CDR3, taken from reference TRBV18 and TRBJ1-3): NAGVMQNPRHLVRRRGQEARLRCSPMKGHSHVYWYRQLPEEGLKFMVYLQKENIIDESGMPKERFSAEFPKEGPSILRIQQVVRGDSAAYFCASSPPGQGATIYFGEGSWLTVV.

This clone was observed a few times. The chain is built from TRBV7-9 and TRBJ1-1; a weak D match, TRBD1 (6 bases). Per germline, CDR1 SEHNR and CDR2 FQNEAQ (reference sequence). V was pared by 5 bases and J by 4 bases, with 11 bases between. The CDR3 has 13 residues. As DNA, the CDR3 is TGTGCCAGCAGCCTGACAGGTCCCACTGAAGCTTTCTTT. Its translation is CASSLTGPTEAFF.

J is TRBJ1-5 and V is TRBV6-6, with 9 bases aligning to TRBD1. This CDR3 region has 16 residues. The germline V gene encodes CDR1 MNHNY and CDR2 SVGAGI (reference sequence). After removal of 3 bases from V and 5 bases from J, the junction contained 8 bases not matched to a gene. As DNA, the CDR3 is TGTGCCAGCAGTTATGGGACAGGGTCAATCGATCAGCCCCAGCATTTT. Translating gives CASSYGTGSIDQPQHF.

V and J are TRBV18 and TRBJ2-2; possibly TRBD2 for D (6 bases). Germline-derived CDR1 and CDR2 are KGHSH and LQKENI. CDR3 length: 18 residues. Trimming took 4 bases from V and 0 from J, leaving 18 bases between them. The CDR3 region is CASSLAIRRGSNTGELFF. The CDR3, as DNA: TGTGCCAGCTCACTCGCAATCCGACGGGGGTCGAACACCGGGGAGCTGTTTTTT. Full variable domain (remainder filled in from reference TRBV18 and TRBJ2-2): NAGVMQNPRHLVRRRGQEARLRCSPMKGHSHVYWYRQLPEEGLKFMVYLQKENIIDESGMPKERFSAEFPKEGPSILRIQQVVRGDSAAYFCASSLAIRRGSNTGELFFGEGSRLTVL.

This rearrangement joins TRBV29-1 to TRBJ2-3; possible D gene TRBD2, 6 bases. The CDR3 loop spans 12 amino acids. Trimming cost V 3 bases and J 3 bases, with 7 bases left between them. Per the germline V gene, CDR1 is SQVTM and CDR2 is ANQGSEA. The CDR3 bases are TGCAGCGTTGATGGGGGGACAGATACGCAGTATTTT. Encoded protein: CSVDGGTDTQYF.

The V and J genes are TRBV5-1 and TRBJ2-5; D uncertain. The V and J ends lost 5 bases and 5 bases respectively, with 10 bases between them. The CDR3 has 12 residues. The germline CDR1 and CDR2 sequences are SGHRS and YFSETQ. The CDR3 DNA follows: TGCGCCAGCAGAGCGACGACGGAGACCCAGTACTTC. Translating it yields CASRATTETQYF.

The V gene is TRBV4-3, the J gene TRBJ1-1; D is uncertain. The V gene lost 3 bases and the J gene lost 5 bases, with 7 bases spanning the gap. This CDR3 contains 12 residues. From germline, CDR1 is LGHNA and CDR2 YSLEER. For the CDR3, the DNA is TGCGCCAGCAGCCATGACTCGACTGAAGCTTTCTTT. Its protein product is CASSHDSTEAFF.

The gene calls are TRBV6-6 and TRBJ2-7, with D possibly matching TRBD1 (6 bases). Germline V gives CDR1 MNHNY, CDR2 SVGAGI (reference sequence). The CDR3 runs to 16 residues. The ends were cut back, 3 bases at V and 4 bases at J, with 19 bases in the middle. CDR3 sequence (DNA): TGTGCCAGCAGTTATCTCTCGGGGCAGGGGTCGTACGAGCAGTACTTC. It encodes CASSYLSGQGSYEQYF.

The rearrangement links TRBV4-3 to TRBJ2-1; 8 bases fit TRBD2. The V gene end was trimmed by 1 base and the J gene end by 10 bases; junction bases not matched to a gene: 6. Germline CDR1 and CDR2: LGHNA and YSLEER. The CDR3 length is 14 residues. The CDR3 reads CASSQAGGPWEQFF. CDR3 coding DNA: TGCGCCAGCAGCCAAGCGGGGGGGCCTTGGGAGCAGTTCTTC.

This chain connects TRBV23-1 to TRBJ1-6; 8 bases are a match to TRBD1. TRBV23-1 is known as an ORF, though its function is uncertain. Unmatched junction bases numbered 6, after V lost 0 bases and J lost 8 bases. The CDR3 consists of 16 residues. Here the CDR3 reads CASSQSSRGHYSPLHF. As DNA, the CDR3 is TGCGCCAGCAGTCAATCTTCCAGGGGGCATTATTCACCCCTCCACTTT.

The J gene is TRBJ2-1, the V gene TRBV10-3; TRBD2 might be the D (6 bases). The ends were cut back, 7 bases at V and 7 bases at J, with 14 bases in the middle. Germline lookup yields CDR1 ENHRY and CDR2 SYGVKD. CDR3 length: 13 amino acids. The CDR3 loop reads CAITAGQGNEQFF. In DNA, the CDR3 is TGTGCCATCACCGCGGGGCAAGGGAATGAGCAGTTCTTC.

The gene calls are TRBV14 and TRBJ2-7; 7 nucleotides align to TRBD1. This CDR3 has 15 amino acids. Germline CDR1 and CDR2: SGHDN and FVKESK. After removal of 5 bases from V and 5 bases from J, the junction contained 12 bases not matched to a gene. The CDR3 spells CASSKGQVPRNEQYF. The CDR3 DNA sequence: TGTGCCAGCAGCAAAGGACAGGTTCCGAGGAACGAGCAGTACTTC.

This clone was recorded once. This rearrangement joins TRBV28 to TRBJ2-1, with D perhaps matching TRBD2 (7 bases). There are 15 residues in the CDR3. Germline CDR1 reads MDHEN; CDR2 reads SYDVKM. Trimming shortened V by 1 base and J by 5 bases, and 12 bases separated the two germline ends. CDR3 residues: CASSLSGGPHNEQFF. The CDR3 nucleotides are TGTGCCAGCAGTTTATCGGGGGGCCCCCACAATGAGCAGTTCTTC.

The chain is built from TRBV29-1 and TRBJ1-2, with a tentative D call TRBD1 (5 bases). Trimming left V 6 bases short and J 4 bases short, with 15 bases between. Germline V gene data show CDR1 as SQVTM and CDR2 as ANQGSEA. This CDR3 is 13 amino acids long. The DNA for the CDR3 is TGCAGCGTCGGGACTGGTATCTCCTATGGCTACACCTTC. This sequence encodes CSVGTGISYGYTF.

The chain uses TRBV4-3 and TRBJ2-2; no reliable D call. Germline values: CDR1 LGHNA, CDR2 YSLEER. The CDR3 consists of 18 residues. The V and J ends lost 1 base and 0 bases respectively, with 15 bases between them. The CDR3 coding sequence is TGCGCCAGCAGCCAAGTGGCACCGTCACCGACGAACACCGGGGAGCTGTTTTTT. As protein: CASSQVAPSPTNTGELFF.

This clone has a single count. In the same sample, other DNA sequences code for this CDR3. The CDR3 DNA is TGTGCCTGGAGTGTACTCGGGAACACTGAAGCTTTCTTT. It translates to CAWSVLGNTEAFF. The J gene is TRBJ1-1, the V gene TRBV30; D is uncertain. Per germline, CDR1 GTSNPN and CDR2 SVGIG (reference sequence). CDR3 length: 13 amino acids. Between the trimmed V and J ends, which lost 0 bases and 1 base, there was a span of 6 bases. The full variable domain, its missing parts supplied by reference TRBV30 and TRBJ1-1, is SQTIHQWPATLVQPVGSPLSLECTVEGTSNPNLYWYRQAAGRGLQLLFYSVGIGQISSEVPQNLSASRPQDRQFILSSKKLLLSDSGFYLCAWSVLGNTEAFFGQGTRLTVV.

CDR3 nucleotides: TGTGCCAGCAGGCCAGGGGAAGGGAACACTGAAGCTTTCTTT. Protein product: CASRPGEGNTEAFF. The genes are TRBV28 and TRBJ1-1; D possibly corresponds to TRBD1 (6 bases). The CDR3 sequence is 14 residues long. The V gene lost 6 bases and the J gene lost 1 base, with 12 bases spanning the gap. CDR1 is MDHEN and CDR2 is SYDVKM in the germline V gene.

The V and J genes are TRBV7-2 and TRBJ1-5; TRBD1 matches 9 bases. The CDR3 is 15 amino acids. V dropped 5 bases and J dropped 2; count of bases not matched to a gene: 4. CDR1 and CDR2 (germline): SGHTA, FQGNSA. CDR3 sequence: CASSHGDRGNQPQHF. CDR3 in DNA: TGTGCCAGCAGCCACGGGGACAGGGGCAATCAGCCCCAGCATTTT.

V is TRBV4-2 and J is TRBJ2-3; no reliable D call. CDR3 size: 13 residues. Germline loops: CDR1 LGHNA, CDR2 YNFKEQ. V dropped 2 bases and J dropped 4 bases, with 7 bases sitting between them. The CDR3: CASSQFRPDTQYF. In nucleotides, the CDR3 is TGTGCCAGCAGCCAATTCAGGCCAGATACGCAGTATTTT.